This TCR beta chain came from a study of T-cell memory formation after mild COVID-19. A 5'RACE reaction primed in the constant segment made cDNA libraries of TCR alpha and TCR beta, and these carried sample barcodes and UMIs. TCRdb re-called the 5' RACE reads through MiXCR, storing one row per CDR3 protein. The data contain approximately 240,000 distinct CDR3 sequences, over 15% of them seen just once; the ten biggest clones take up around 3.8%. This CDR3 region has 12 residues. V was trimmed by 0 bases and J by 7 bases, leaving 4 bases between them. CDR1 is MNHEY, CDR2 SVGEGT, per germline. The sequenced sample was PBMCs or a T cell subset sorted from them (not recorded which). The V call is TRBV6-2 or TRBV6-3, the J call TRBJ1-5; D uncertain. This clonotype was sampled from a man younger than 35 who had mild COVID-19 (a few samples of this study predate the infection). Cell type and time point are not known. Written as DNA, the CDR3 is TGTGCCAGCAGTTACTCAGGGCAGCCCCAGCATTTT. Translation gives CASSYSGQPQHF.